This T cell receptor beta chain derives from a study of blood T cell repertoires in COVID-19. Across the study: Acute-phase and convalescent COVID-19 samples originated in the United States, Italy and Spain. PBMCs, B-cell-depleted T cells, or T cells were the source of the cDNA or gDNA that made up the material.

This clone showed up just once. Per the authors' pipeline: Scientists estimated how many nucleated cells there were by amplifying reference gene primers. Libraries were prepared by immunoSEQ multiplex PCR; TCRdb keeps only in-frame clonotypes and omits some of them. The V and J calls and clone size are taken from that table; D and trimming were inferred from the DNA. The repertoire holds 150,000 to 200,000 clones, under 90% seen once, with about 10% in the top ten. Germline loops: CDR1 SGHTA, CDR2 FQGNSA. V was shortened by 2 bases and J by 6 bases, with 14 bases between the two germline ends. This CDR3 has 15 amino acids.

The source is an elderly woman with active or convalescent COVID-19. Sequenced material: peripheral blood. J is TRBJ2-1 and V is TRBV7-2; D might be TRBD1 (7 bases). CDR3 loop: CASSLQGGLSNEQFF. CDR3 bases: TGTGCCAGCAGCTTACAGGGGGGACTGAGCAATGAGCAGTTCTTC.